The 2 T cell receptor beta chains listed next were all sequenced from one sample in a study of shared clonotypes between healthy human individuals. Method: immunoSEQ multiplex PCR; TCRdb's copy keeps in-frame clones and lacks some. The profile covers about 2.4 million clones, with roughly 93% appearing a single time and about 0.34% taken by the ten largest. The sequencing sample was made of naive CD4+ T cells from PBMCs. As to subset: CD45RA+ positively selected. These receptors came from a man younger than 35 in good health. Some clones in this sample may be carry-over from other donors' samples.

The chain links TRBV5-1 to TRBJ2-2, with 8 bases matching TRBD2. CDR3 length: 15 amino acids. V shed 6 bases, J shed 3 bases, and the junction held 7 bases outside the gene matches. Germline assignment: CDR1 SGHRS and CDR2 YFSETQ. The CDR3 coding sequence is TGCGCCAGCACATCCCTAGCGGGCTACACCGGGGAGCTGTTTTTT. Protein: CASTSLAGYTGELFF.

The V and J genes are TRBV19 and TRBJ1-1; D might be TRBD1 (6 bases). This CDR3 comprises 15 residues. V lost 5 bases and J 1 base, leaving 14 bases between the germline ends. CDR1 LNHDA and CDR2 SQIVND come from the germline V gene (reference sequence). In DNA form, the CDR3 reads TGTGCCAGTAGTCCAGGACAGCGTAAGAACACTGAAGCTTTCTTT. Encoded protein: CASSPGQRKNTEAFF.